A selection of T cell receptor beta chains follows, all from one sample in a study of glioma-infiltrating T cells. Using its own MiXCR run on the multiplex PCR reads, TCRdb lists one record per CDR3 protein. The table includes some 17,000 distinct CDR3 sequences, 55% to 75% detected once. The sample consisted of glioma tissue, nonneoplastic brain tissue, or PBMCs (not recorded which). The receptors here all came from a human donor with low-grade glioma or glioblastoma, undergoing nonglioma brain surgery, or in good health (not recorded which). Both conserved end residues are part of each CDR3. D genes are given only for firm matches. Clone size appears in some rows only: once, few, many, or a class for an expanded clone.

NA | TRBJ2-7 | TRBV3-1 | TRBD2 | CASSSFLAGAYEQYF | TGTGCCAGCAGCTCTTTCCTAGCGGGGGCCTACGAGCAGTACTTC
NA | TRBJ2-7 | TRBV6-6 | NA | CASSYSAGSYEQYF | TGTGCCAGCAGTTACTCGGCGGGGTCCTACGAGCAGTACTTC
few | TRBJ2-1 | TRBV6-6 | NA | CASSYVGDNEQFF | TGTGCCAGCAGTTACGTCGGTGACAATGAGCAGTTCTTC
NA | TRBJ2-3 | TRBV27 | NA | CASSFITGSYPDTQYF | TGTGCCAGCAGTTTTATCACAGGGTCTTATCCAGATACGCAGTATTTT
once | TRBJ1-1 | TRBV20-1 | NA | CSARDLGREAFF | TGCAGTGCTAGAGATCTGGGCCGTGAAGCTTTCTTT
many | TRBJ2-1 | TRBV6-6 | NA | CASSYLGGTNPNEQFF | TGTGCCAGCAGTTACTTAGGCGGGACCAATCCCAATGAGCAGTTCTTC
once | TRBJ1-1 | TRBV27 | NA | CASSSRELATEAFF | TGTGCCAGCAGTTCAAGGGAATTGGCCACTGAAGCTTTCTTT
many | TRBJ1-1 | TRBV18 | TRBD1 | CASSWDRGTNTEAFF | TGTGCCAGCTCATGGGACAGGGGGACGAACACTGAAGCTTTCTTT
NA | TRBJ2-7 | TRBV6-1 | NA | CASSPSRWEQYF | TGTGCCAGCTCCCCGTCCCGTTGGGAGCAGTACTTC
NA | TRBJ2-1 | TRBV6-9 | TRBD2 | CASSLIAGRSYNEQFF | TGTGCCAGCAGTTTGATAGCGGGAAGATCCTACAATGAGCAGTTCTTC
medium-sized | TRBJ1-5 | TRBV6-1 | NA | CASSSGQRQISYQPQHF | TGTGCCAGCAGTTCCGGACAGCGTCAAATCTCTTATCAGCCCCAGCATTTT
few | TRBJ2-3 | TRBV15 | NA | CATSRASGQGRDTQYF | TGTGCCACCAGCAGAGCGTCAGGGCAGGGCCGGGATACGCAGTATTTT
few | TRBJ1-5 | TRBV6-2/TRBV6-3 | NA | CASSYSTRGNQPQHF | TGTGCCAGCAGTTACTCTACCAGGGGAAATCAGCCCCAGCATTTT
large | TRBJ2-1 | TRBV6-2/TRBV6-3 | NA | CASRISYEQFF | TGTGCCAGCAGGATTAGCTATGAGCAGTTCTTC
medium-sized | TRBJ2-7 | TRBV20-1 | TRBD1 | CSAFLGTGFEQYF | TGCAGTGCTTTCCTCGGGACAGGGTTCGAGCAGTACTTC
medium-sized | TRBJ1-1 | TRBV6-2/TRBV6-3 | NA | CASSHGQGIEAFF | TGTGCCAGCAGCCACGGGCAGGGGATTGAAGCTTTCTTT
NA | TRBJ2-2 | TRBV6-2/TRBV6-3 | NA | CASSKSARGTAGELFF | TGTGCCAGCAGTAAATCCGCGAGGGGAACGGCCGGGGAGCTGTTCTTT
NA | TRBJ1-1 | TRBV6-1 | NA | CASSPRTTAGTEAFF | TGTGCCAGCAGTCCGAGGACCACCGCGGGCACTGAAGCTTTCTTT
many | TRBJ1-1 | TRBV4-1 | NA | CASSHAQGQNTEAFF | TGCGCCAGCAGCCACGCTCAGGGGCAGAACACTGAAGCTTTCTTT
many | TRBJ2-3 | TRBV11-2 | NA | CASSLTRSGADTQYF | TGTGCCAGCAGCTTAACCCGGTCGGGAGCAGATACGCAGTATTTT
NA | TRBJ2-5 | TRBV6-6 | NA | CASSQHRGGQGETQYF | TGTGCCAGCAGTCAACATCGAGGGGGGCAAGGAGAGACCCAGTACTTC
once | TRBJ1-3 | TRBV20-1 | NA | CSARPGSGNTIYF | TGCAGTGCTAGACCCGGAAGTGGAAACACCATATATTTT
NA | TRBJ1-2 | TRBV20-1 | NA | CSARVSIANYGYTF | TGCAGTGCTAGAGTCTCGATAGCTAACTATGGCTACACCTTC
medium-sized | TRBJ1-6 | TRBV4-2 | NA | CASSQDGSNSPLHF | TGTGCCAGCAGCCAAGATGGGAGCAATTCACCCCTCCACTTT
many | TRBJ2-4 | TRBV7-9 | NA | CASSLDLSMQYF | TGTGCCAGCAGCTTAGATCTTTCCATGCAGTACTTC
NA | TRBJ1-1 | TRBV20-1 | TRBD1 | CSAFNRGMGTEAFF | TGCAGTGCTTTTAACAGGGGAATGGGCACTGAAGCTTTCTTT
many | TRBJ2-3 | TRBV5-1 | TRBD1 | CASSLLETGQDTQYF | TGCGCCAGCAGCCTACTGGAGACAGGGCAAGATACGCAGTATTTT
medium-sized | TRBJ2-2 | TRBV27 | NA | CASSGRDKNTGELFF | TGTGCCAGCAGTGGCCGGGACAAGAACACCGGGGAGCTGTTTTTT
NA | TRBJ2-3 | TRBV7-2 | TRBD2 | CASSLAWASGSGTQYF | TGTGCCAGCAGCTTAGCATGGGCTAGCGGGAGTGGTACGCAGTATTTT
NA | TRBJ1-2 | TRBV6-2/TRBV6-3 | NA | CASSCIQGLGDTF | TGTGCCAGCAGTTGCATACAAGGCCTAGGAGACACCTTC
few | TRBJ2-2 | TRBV27 | NA | CASSITGSGELFF | TGTGCCAGCAGTATCACAGGGTCCGGGGAGCTGTTTTTT
many | TRBJ2-5 | TRBV5-4 | NA | CASSLPGQETQYF | TGTGCCAGCAGCTTGCCAGGTCAAGAGACCCAGTACTTC
NA | TRBJ2-1 | TRBV6-1 | TRBD2 | CASSSPGTSGVNEQFF | TGTGCCAGCAGCTCCCCCGGGACTAGCGGGGTTAATGAGCAGTTCTTC
NA | TRBJ1-1 | TRBV6-2/TRBV6-3 | TRBD1 | CASSPYSQGTGTEAFF | TGTGCCAGCAGTCCCTACTCACAGGGGACGGGCACTGAAGCTTTCTTT
NA | TRBJ1-1 | TRBV28 | NA | CASGLGAGSGPEAFF | TGTGCCAGCGGTTTAGGAGCAGGGTCCGGCCCTGAAGCTTTCTTT
few | TRBJ2-3 | TRBV7-2 | NA | CASSMTLTDTQYF | TGTGCCAGCAGCATGACGTTGACAGATACGCAGTATTTT
NA | TRBJ2-7 | TRBV28 | NA | CACSPTVGYYEQYF | TGTGCCTGCAGTCCGACAGTGGGCTACTACGAGCAGTACTTC
medium-sized | TRBJ2-1 | TRBV28 | TRBD1 | CASSLPQGASLYNEQFF | TGTGCCAGCAGTCTACCCCAGGGGGCGAGCCTCTACAATGAGCAGTTCTTC
few | TRBJ2-7 | TRBV6-1 | NA | CASRSSYEQYF | TGTGCCAGTCGGAGCTCCTACGAGCAGTACTTC
many | TRBJ2-2 | TRBV6-1 | TRBD1 | CASTYPGQMNTGELFF | TGTGCCAGCACCTACCCGGGACAGATGAACACCGGGGAGCTGTTTTTT
NA | TRBJ1-5 | TRBV20-1 | TRBD1 | CSAGQGPFKNNQPQHF | TGCAGTGCGGGACAGGGGCCCTTCAAAAACAATCAGCCCCAGCATTTT
NA | TRBJ1-5 | TRBV4-1 | NA | CASSQDIAEPLQPQHF | TGCGCCAGCAGCCAAGACATTGCAGAACCCCTTCAGCCCCAGCATTTT
NA | TRBJ2-5 | TRBV11-2 | NA | CASREGLPEGTQYF | TGTGCCAGCAGGGAGGGGCTCCCTGAGGGGACCCAGTACTTC
few | TRBJ1-2 | TRBV9 | NA | CASSVDSTYRDGYTF | TGTGCCAGCAGCGTAGACAGTACGTATCGCGATGGCTACACCTTC
medium-sized | TRBJ2-3 | TRBV24-1 | TRBD1 | CATSDYDRVGDTQYF | TGTGCCACCAGTGATTATGACAGGGTAGGAGATACGCAGTATTTT
NA | TRBJ2-5 | TRBV6-2/TRBV6-3 | TRBD2 | CASSYAGLAGAETQYF | TGTGCCAGCAGTTACGCCGGACTAGCGGGAGCCGAGACCCAGTACTTC